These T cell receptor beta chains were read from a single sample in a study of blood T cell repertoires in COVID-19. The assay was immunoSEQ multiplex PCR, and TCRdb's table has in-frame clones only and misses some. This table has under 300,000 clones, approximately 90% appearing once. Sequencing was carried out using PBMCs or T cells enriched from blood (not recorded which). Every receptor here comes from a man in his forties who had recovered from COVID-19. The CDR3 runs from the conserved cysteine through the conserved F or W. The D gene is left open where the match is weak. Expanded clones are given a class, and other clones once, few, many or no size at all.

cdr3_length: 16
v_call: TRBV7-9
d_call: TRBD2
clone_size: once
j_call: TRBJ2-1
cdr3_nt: TGTGCCAGCAGCTTATCGGCCAGCGGGAGTAGGAATGAGCAGTTCTTC
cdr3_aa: CASSLSASGSRNEQFF

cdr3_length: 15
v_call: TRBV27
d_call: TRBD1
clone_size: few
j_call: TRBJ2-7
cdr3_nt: TGTGCCAGCAGTTTATTGGGTCGGACAGGGTACGAGCAGTACTTC
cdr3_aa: CASSLLGRTGYEQYF

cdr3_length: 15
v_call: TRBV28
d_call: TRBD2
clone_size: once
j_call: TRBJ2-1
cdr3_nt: TGTGCCAGCAGTATGACTAGCGATACCTACAATGAGCAGTTCTTC
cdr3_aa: CASSMTSDTYNEQFF

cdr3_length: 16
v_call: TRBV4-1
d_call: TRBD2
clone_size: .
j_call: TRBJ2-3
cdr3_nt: TGCGCCAGCAGCCAAGAGGGAGCGGGAGTATCAGATACGCAGTATTTT
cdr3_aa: CASSQEGAGVSDTQYF

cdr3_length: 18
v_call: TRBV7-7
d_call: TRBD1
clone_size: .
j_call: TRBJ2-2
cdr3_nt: TGTGCTAGCAGCTTAGAGCCCCGTCGGACAGGCAACACCGGGGAGCTGTTTTTT
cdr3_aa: CASSLEPRRTGNTGELFF

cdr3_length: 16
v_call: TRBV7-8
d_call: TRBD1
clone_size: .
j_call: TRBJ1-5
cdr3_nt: TGTGCCAGCAGCCGATTACAGGGGGAAAGCAATCAGCCCCAGCATTTT
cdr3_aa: CASSRLQGESNQPQHF

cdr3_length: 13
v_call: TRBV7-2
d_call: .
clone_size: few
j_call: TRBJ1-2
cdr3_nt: TGTGCCAGCAGCTCAGGGGAAACTGGGGGCTACACCTTC
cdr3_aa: CASSSGETGGYTF

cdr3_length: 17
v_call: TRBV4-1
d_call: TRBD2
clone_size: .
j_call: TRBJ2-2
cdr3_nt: TGCGCCAGCAGCTCCTTGACTAGCGGGGGAAGTACCGGGGAGCTGTTTTTT
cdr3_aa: CASSSLTSGGSTGELFF

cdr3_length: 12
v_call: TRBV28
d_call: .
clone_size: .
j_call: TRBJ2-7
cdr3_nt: TGTGCCAGCAGTTTATTGCGGTACGAGCAGTACTTC
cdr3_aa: CASSLLRYEQYF

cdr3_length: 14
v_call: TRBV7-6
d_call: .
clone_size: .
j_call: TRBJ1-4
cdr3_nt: TGTGCCAGCAGCGCGACAAATGGTAATGAAAAACTGTTTTTT
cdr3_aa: CASSATNGNEKLFF

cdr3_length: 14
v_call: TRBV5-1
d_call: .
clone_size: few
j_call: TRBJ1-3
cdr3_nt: TGCGCCAGCAGCTCAGGACTCTCTGGAAACACCATATATTTT
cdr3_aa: CASSSGLSGNTIYF

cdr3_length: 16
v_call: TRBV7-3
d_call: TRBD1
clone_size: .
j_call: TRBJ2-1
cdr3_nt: TGTGCCAGCAGCGTATCAGGGGGCCTAGCCTATAATGAGCAGTTCTTC
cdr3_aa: CASSVSGGLAYNEQFF

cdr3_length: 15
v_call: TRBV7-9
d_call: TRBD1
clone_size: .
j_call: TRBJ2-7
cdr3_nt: TGTGCCAGCGCCCAGTGGACAGGGGTTTTCTACGAGCAGTACTTC
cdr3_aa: CASAQWTGVFYEQYF